These 30 T cell receptor beta chains came from one sample sequenced in a study of identical twins. MiXCR, run by TCRdb on the 5' RACE reads, gives a single entry per CDR3 protein. The table lists about 570,000 distinct CDR3 sequences, over 8.5% of them singletons. The same data also contributed to another study, on yellow fever vaccine responses in identical twins.

Specimen: PBMCs. Every receptor here comes from a woman aged 18-29 years in good health.

The rearrangement uses TRBV18 and TRBJ2-7; D remains unclear. The CDR3 has 13 amino acids. Germline CDR1 reads KGHSH; CDR2 reads LQKENI. The ends were cut back, 4 bases at V and 7 bases at J, with 14 bases in the middle. CDR3 in amino acids: CASSRAKSEEQYF. The CDR3 DNA is TGTGCCAGCTCACGAGCAAAGAGCGAGGAGCAGTACTTC.

The chain links TRBV9 to TRBJ2-1; TRBD2 agrees at 11 bases. Trimming took 3 bases from V and 7 from J; bases not matched to a gene: 9. The CDR3 has 16 amino acids. Germline V CDR1 and CDR2: SGDLS, YYNGEE. CDR3 loop: CASSAGRGLAANEQFF. The DNA of the CDR3 is TGTGCCAGCAGCGCCGGTAGGGGACTAGCGGCTAATGAGCAGTTCTTC.

This chain connects TRBV20-1 to TRBJ2-7; 8 nucleotides agree with TRBD2. The V gene's germline CDR1 is DFQATT and CDR2 SNEGSKA (reference sequence). Trimming removed 0 bases from V and 2 bases from J; junction bases left unmatched: 3. The CDR3 covers 14 residues. CDR3 region: CSARETSGAYEQYF. The CDR3 DNA follows: TGCAGTGCTAGAGAAACTAGCGGAGCCTACGAGCAGTACTTC.

This clonotype was seen many times. The chain links TRBV28 to TRBJ2-1; D gene ambiguous. The CDR3 runs to 13 residues. CDR1 and CDR2 (germline): MDHEN, SYDVKM. Trimming removed 3 bases from V and 9 bases from J, with 12 bases in between. CDR3 amino acids: CASSFPHAVEQFF. CDR3 DNA: TGTGCCAGCAGTTTCCCGCATGCGGTTGAGCAGTTCTTC.

This clonotype turned up a few times. The V and J genes are TRBV4-1 and TRBJ2-1; 13 bases match TRBD2. This CDR3 spans 17 amino acids. Germline CDR1 is MGHRA and CDR2 is YSYEKL. The V gene end was trimmed by 5 bases and the J gene end by 0 bases; junction bases not matched to a gene: 4. This CDR3 is CASSKGLAGDSYNEQFF. The CDR3 DNA reads TGCGCCAGCAGCAAAGGACTAGCGGGGGACTCCTACAATGAGCAGTTCTTC.

There are many counts of this clonotype. The chain couples TRBV9 to TRBJ2-3, with D maybe TRBD1 (6 bases). Germline V lookup: CDR1 SGDLS, CDR2 YYNGEE. This CDR3 is 13 amino acids long. V lost 6 bases and J lost 4, with 12 bases in between. The CDR3 DNA follows: TGTGCCAGCATTTGGGGGCCGCCAGATACGCAGTATTTT. Its translation is CASIWGPPDTQYF.

There are many counts of this clonotype. The V call is TRBV12-3 or TRBV12-4, the J call TRBJ2-2, with 8 bases fitting TRBD1. This CDR3 is 16 amino acids long. J lost 5 bases, V lost 2 bases, and 7 bases had no gene match. Here the CDR3 reads CASSLTGGPKTGELFF. Written as DNA, the CDR3 is TGTGCCAGCAGTTTAACAGGGGGGCCTAAAACCGGGGAGCTGTTTTTT.

This clonotype was seen only a few times. This chain uses TRBV11-2 with TRBJ2-5; 9 bases line up with TRBD1. The CDR3 spans 17 residues. The V and J ends lost 1 base and 2 bases, in that order; junction bases with no gene match: 8. Germline lookup yields CDR1 SGHAT and CDR2 FQNNGV. The CDR3 bases are TGTGCCAGCAGCTTAGTGAGGGGAGACAGGGGGCAAGAGACCCAGTACTTC. Protein product: CASSLVRGDRGQETQYF.

The rearrangement joins TRBV7-3 to TRBJ2-5; D unresolved. The ends were cut back, 5 bases at V and 1 base at J, with 11 bases in the middle. The CDR3 spans 14 residues. The germline gives CDR1 SGHTA, CDR2 FQGTGA. The CDR3 spells CASSPKVGQETQYF. CDR3 nucleotides: TGTGCCAGCAGCCCGAAAGTGGGCCAAGAGACCCAGTACTTC.

This clonotype was detected only a few times. The V gene is TRBV6-5, the J gene TRBJ2-3; D remains ambiguous. Germline V CDR1 and CDR2: MNHEY, SVGAGI. The V and J ends lost 2 bases and 2 bases respectively, with 11 bases between them. CDR3 length: 15 residues. The CDR3 loop is CASSYRVGNTDTQYF. In DNA, the CDR3 is TGTGCCAGCAGTTACCGTGTGGGGAACACAGATACGCAGTATTTT.

In its sample, this clonotype was seen a few times. The chain links TRBV7-8 to TRBJ2-3; D is unresolved. The CDR3 consists of 15 residues. The germline V gene encodes CDR1 SGHVS and CDR2 FQNEAQ. V lost 1 base to trimming and J lost 2 bases, with 10 bases between them. The CDR3 DNA reads TGTGCCAGCAGCTTAGTTTTGCGGTACACAGATACGCAGTATTTT. This translates into CASSLVLRYTDTQYF. The full variable domain, with the rest looked up from reference TRBV7-8 and TRBJ2-3, is GAGVSQSPRYKVAKRGQDVALRCDPISGHVSLFWYQQALGQGPEFLTYFQNEAQLDKSGLPSDRFFAERPEGSVSTLKIQRTQQEDSAVYLCASSLVLRYTDTQYFGPGTRLTVL.

The table lists this clonotype with a few counts. The chain carries TRBV12-3 or TRBV12-4 and TRBJ2-1; no definite D call. This CDR3 has 12 residues. The V end was cut by 6 bases, the J end by 4 bases, with 7 bases between. CDR3 amino acids: CASSHIYNEQFF. DNA of the CDR3: TGTGCCAGCAGCCATATTTACAATGAGCAGTTCTTC.

This clonotype has at least ten counts. J is TRBJ1-5 and V is TRBV20-1; D possibly corresponds to TRBD1 (5 bases). Germline V gene lookup returns CDR1 DFQATT and CDR2 SNEGSKA (reference sequence). This CDR3 region has 14 residues. The V and J ends lost 6 bases and 5 bases respectively, with 17 bases between them. The CDR3, as DNA: TGCAGTGCCGAACGGGCAGGGTTCTATCAGCCCCAGCATTTT. Amino acid sequence: CSAERAGFYQPQHF.

This clonotype was recorded a few times. The gene calls are TRBV5-5 and TRBJ1-5, with 7 bases lining up with TRBD1. CDR3 length equals 15 residues. Germline V gene lookup returns CDR1 SGHKS and CDR2 YYEKEE (reference sequence). Unmatched junction bases numbered 10, after V lost 4 bases and J lost 6 bases. The CDR3 sequence is CASSPTGIGSQPQHF. The CDR3 nucleotides read TGTGCCAGCAGCCCGACAGGGATAGGGAGTCAGCCCCAGCATTTT.

In its sample, this clonotype was seen many times. The rearrangement links TRBV3-1 to TRBJ2-1; no clear D. Trimming left V 4 bases short and J 6 bases short, with 10 bases between. CDR1 is LGHDT, CDR2 YNNKEL, per germline (reference sequence). The CDR3 consists of 13 residues. This CDR3 reads CASSLIWGNEQFF. The DNA for the CDR3 is TGTGCCAGCAGCCTCATTTGGGGCAATGAGCAGTTCTTC.

This rearrangement joins TRBV29-1 to TRBJ2-5; D unclear. Germline V lookup: CDR1 SQVTM, CDR2 ANQGSEA. This CDR3 spans 14 amino acids. Between the trimmed V and J ends, which lost 2 bases and 0 bases, there was a span of 10 bases. The CDR3 coding sequence is TGCAGCGTTGAACACAATGGGGACCAAGAGACCCAGTACTTC. This sequence encodes CSVEHNGDQETQYF.

The V call is TRBV9, the J call TRBJ2-7; D may be TRBD1 or TRBD2 (5 bases each). The germline V and J ends were trimmed by 6 bases and 1 base, with 11 bases remaining between them. Germline V gives CDR1 SGDLS, CDR2 YYNGEE. The CDR3 runs 13 residues. CDR3 residues: CASTGTESYEQYF. CDR3 coding DNA: TGTGCCAGCACCGGGACGGAGTCCTACGAGCAGTACTTC.

V usage is TRBV6-2 or TRBV6-3 and J usage is TRBJ2-3; possibly TRBD2 for D (6 bases). Germline values: CDR1 MNHEY, CDR2 SVGEGT. This CDR3 is built from 16 residues. V was shortened by 2 bases and J by 6 bases, with 18 bases between the two germline ends. The CDR3 is CASSYRQAGIWDTQYF. The CDR3 DNA follows: TGTGCCAGCAGTTACCGCCAGGCGGGGATTTGGGATACGCAGTATTTT.

As DNA, the CDR3 is TGCGCCAGCAGCCAGGGGATACAGCCAGGGACCGAGCAGCCCCAGCATTTT. Its translation is CASSQGIQPGTEQPQHF. V and J are TRBV4-3 and TRBJ1-5, with a weak D call TRBD1 (5 bases). The length of the CDR3 is 17 residues. Germline V CDR1 and CDR2: LGHNA, YSLEER. Deletions cut 3 bases from V and 7 bases from J, with 22 bases between.

In its sample, this clonotype was seen a few times. CDR3 sequence: CASSLAKGYEQYF. CDR3 DNA: TGCGCCAGCAGCTTGGCTAAGGGCTACGAGCAGTACTTC. The chain recombines TRBV5-1 with TRBJ2-7; D unclear. Germline-derived CDR1 and CDR2 are SGHRS and YFSETQ. Between the trimmed V and J ends, which lost 0 bases and 3 bases, there was a span of 7 bases. The CDR3 has 13 amino acids.

This clonotype was found many times. This rearrangement joins TRBV3-1 to TRBJ1-2; TRBD1 matches at 8 bases. Germline loops: CDR1 LGHDT, CDR2 YNNKEL (reference sequence). This CDR3 is built from 16 residues. V dropped 1 base and J dropped 7; count of bases not matched to a gene: 11. The CDR3 loop is CASSQASPGGASGYTF. Here the CDR3 DNA reads TGTGCCAGCAGCCAAGCCTCCCCAGGGGGCGCGAGTGGCTACACCTTC.

There are many counts of this clonotype. J is TRBJ2-1 and V is TRBV7-2; a possible D gene is TRBD2 (7 bases). CDR1 and CDR2 from the germline V gene are SGHTA and FQGNSA. The CDR3 is made up of 14 amino acids. The germline V and J ends were trimmed by 3 bases and 6 bases, with 12 bases remaining between them. This CDR3 is CASSLGGLINEQFF. The CDR3, as DNA: TGTGCCAGCAGCTTGGGGGGGCTGATCAATGAGCAGTTCTTC. The full variable domain, rest sourced from reference TRBV7-2 and TRBJ2-1, is GAGVSQSPSNKVTEKGKDVELRCDPISGHTALYWYRQSLGQGLEFLIYFQGNSAPDKSGLPSDRFSAERTGGSVSTLTIQRTQQEDSAVYLCASSLGGLINEQFFGPGTRLTVL.

Ten or more counts support this clonotype. The chain couples TRBV29-1 to TRBJ2-3, with 14 bases that match TRBD2. From germline, CDR1 is SQVTM and CDR2 ANQGSEA. The CDR3 covers 19 residues. The V and J ends lost 3 bases and 0 bases, in that order; junction bases with no gene match: 11. CDR3 sequence reads: CSVDGTSGRGKTSTDTQYF. The CDR3 coding sequence is TGCAGCGTTGATGGGACTAGCGGGAGAGGTAAAACTAGCACAGATACGCAGTATTTT.

V is TRBV7-2 and J is TRBJ2-3; D is perhaps TRBD2 (6 bases). V lost 5 bases and J 10 bases, leaving 19 bases between the germline ends. CDR1 is SGHTA and CDR2 is FQGNSA in the germline V gene. The length of the CDR3 is 14 residues. The CDR3 loop is CASSLSRGGDPQYF. The CDR3 DNA reads as TGTGCCAGCAGCCTGAGCAGAGGAGGGGACCCGCAGTATTTT.

Ten or more counts support this clonotype. The V gene is TRBV12-3 or TRBV12-4, the J gene TRBJ2-5; 8 nucleotides line up with TRBD1. J gave up 5 bases and V 5 bases, and 4 bases lay outside the gene matches. The CDR3 is made up of 13 amino acids. CDR3: CASSSNRGETQYF. In nucleotides, the CDR3 is TGTGCCAGCAGTAGTAACAGGGGGGAGACCCAGTACTTC.

In this sample, this clonotype turned up a few times. The V call is TRBV15, the J call TRBJ1-2; 10 bases agree with TRBD1. This CDR3 is 15 amino acids long. J gave up 8 bases and V 5 bases, and 11 bases lay outside the gene matches. The V gene's germline CDR1 is LNHNV and CDR2 YYDKDF (reference sequence). CDR3 sequence reads: CATSPEGQGKWGYTF. CDR3 sequence (DNA): TGTGCCACCAGCCCCGAGGGACAGGGGAAATGGGGCTACACCTTC.

This clonotype came up many times. The J gene is TRBJ2-1, the V gene TRBV20-1; D remains ambiguous. Germline CDR1 DFQATT, CDR2 SNEGSKA (reference sequence). V dropped 0 bases and J dropped 5 bases, with 8 bases sitting between them. The CDR3 covers 13 residues. CDR3 nucleotides: TGCAGTGCTAGAGATCGCGCCGACAATGAGCAGTTCTTC. Its protein is CSARDRADNEQFF.

The sample holds many counts of this clonotype. This chain joins TRBV20-1 and TRBJ2-3, with 8 nucleotides matching TRBD2. Germline V CDR1 and CDR2: DFQATT, SNEGSKA (reference sequence). CDR3 length: 16 residues. V was pared by 6 bases and J by 6 bases, with 17 bases of the junction left unmatched. CDR3 amino acids: CSATLPGLGFADTQYF. As DNA, the CDR3 is TGCAGTGCCACTCTGCCGGGACTAGGATTCGCGGATACGCAGTATTTT.

This clonotype has ten or more counts. J is TRBJ2-3 and V is TRBV7-9, with D possibly matching TRBD2 (5 bases). Germline values: CDR1 SEHNR, CDR2 FQNEAQ (reference sequence). The CDR3 sequence is 16 residues long. The V end was cut by 5 bases, the J end by 0 bases, with 15 bases between. CDR3 protein: CASSREGTRSTDTQYF. CDR3 nucleotide sequence: TGTGCCAGCAGCCGAGAGGGAACCAGAAGCACAGATACGCAGTATTTT.

The chain couples TRBV11-2 to TRBJ2-3, with D unresolved. This CDR3 has 16 amino acids. Germline CDR1 is SGHAT and CDR2 is FQNNGV. Between the trimmed V and J ends, which lost 3 bases and 0 bases, there was a span of 13 bases. CDR3 region: CASSLFRGESTDTQYF. Here the CDR3 DNA reads TGTGCCAGCAGCTTGTTTCGTGGAGAAAGCACAGATACGCAGTATTTT.